The 7 T cell receptor beta chains presented below share a single source sample, sequenced in a study of TIL therapy for anti-PD-1-resistant metastatic lung cancer. Time point specified: pre-treatment sample, taken before nivolumab and TIL therapy. Pleural nodules or supraclavicular lymph nodes made up most of the excised metastases sampled. The libraries were made with immunoSEQ v3. TCRdb's copy holds only in-frame clones and misses some; the assay was immunoSEQ multiplex PCR. The sample holds 7,000 to 8,000 clones, about 65% seen once. The sequenced sample was tumor tissue, obtained at baseline. These receptors were taken from a person aged 25 to 79 with non-small cell lung cancer.

In its sample, this clone was seen a few times. This chain connects TRBV28 to TRBJ1-1; D gene ambiguous. The CDR3 is 13 amino acids. In germline, CDR1 is MDHEN, CDR2 SYDVKM. Trimming shortened V by 7 bases and J by 4 bases, and 13 bases separated the two germline ends. This CDR3 reads CASMRHPGTEAFF. CDR3 in DNA: TGTGCCAGCATGAGACACCCGGGCACTGAAGCTTTCTTT.

This clone was detected only a few times. V and J are TRBV7-2 and TRBJ1-3, with D unclear. V lost 1 base and J 4 bases, leaving 8 bases between the germline ends. Germline loops: CDR1 SGHTA, CDR2 FQGNSA. CDR3 length: 14 residues. In DNA form, the CDR3 reads TGTGCCAGCAGCTTAGGTAGAGGCGGAAACACCATATATTTT. It encodes CASSLGRGGNTIYF. Based on the CDR3 plus reference TRBV7-2 and TRBJ1-3, the full variable domain is GAGVSQSPSNKVTEKGKDVELRCDPISGHTALYWYRQSLGQGLEFLIYFQGNSAPDKSGLPSDRFSAERTGGSVSTLTIQRTQQEDSAVYLCASSLGRGGNTIYFGEGSWLTVV.

This clone is medium-sized by share. The rearrangement joins TRBV6-6 to TRBJ1-5; D call uncertain. Germline V lookup: CDR1 MNHNY, CDR2 SVGAGI (reference sequence). The CDR3 extends over 15 amino acids. The V and J ends lost 0 bases and 2 bases respectively, with 8 bases between them. CDR3 residues: CASSYSRSRNQPQHF. The CDR3 DNA is TGTGCCAGCAGTTACTCGAGATCTCGCAATCAGCCCCAGCATTTT.

V gene TRBV10-1 combines with J gene TRBJ2-3; the match to TRBD2 covers 10 bases. This CDR3 has 15 amino acids. J lost 1 base, V lost 7 bases, and 5 bases had no gene match. The germline V gene encodes CDR1 WNHNN and CDR2 SYGVQD (reference sequence). The DNA of the CDR3 is TGCGCCAGCACTCCCGGGACTAGCGGCACAGATACGCAGTATTTT. It encodes CASTPGTSGTDTQYF.

The CDR3 DNA reads as TGTGCCAGCCTCACGGGGGGCGGAGTGAACACTGAAGCTTTCTTT. This encodes CASLTGGGVNTEAFF. The chain carries TRBV7-2 and TRBJ1-1; possibly TRBD1 for D (6 bases). With 8 bases removed from V and 0 bases from J, the gap between germline ends came to 16 bases. Germline CDR1 and CDR2: SGHTA and FQGNSA. The CDR3 totals 15 residues. The full variable domain, in which reference TRBV7-2 and TRBJ1-1 provide the parts outside the CDR3, is GAGVSQSPSNKVTEKGKDVELRCDPISGHTALYWYRQSLGQGLEFLIYFQGNSAPDKSGLPSDRFSAERTGGSVSTLTIQRTQQEDSAVYLCASLTGGGVNTEAFFGQGTRLTVV.

This chain links TRBV7-2 with TRBJ2-6, with D possibly TRBD2 on 7 matching bases. Between the trimmed V and J ends, which lost 2 bases and 0 bases, there was a span of 14 bases. CDR3 size: 18 residues. Germline V CDR1 and CDR2: SGHTA, FQGNSA. CDR3 protein: CASSLSGGAPSGANVLTF. In DNA form, the CDR3 reads TGTGCCAGCAGCTTAAGTGGGGGGGCCCCCTCTGGGGCCAACGTCCTGACTTTC.

The sample holds a few counts of this clone. The gene calls are TRBV3-1 (or the pseudogene TRBV3-2) and TRBJ1-5; D gene ambiguous. This CDR3 region has 15 residues. CDR1 and CDR2 from the germline V gene are LGHDT and YNNKEL (reference sequence). Between the trimmed V and J ends, which lost 0 bases and 6 bases, there was a span of 12 bases. CDR3 sequence: CASSQDLTEGQPQHF. CDR3 DNA: TGTGCCAGCAGCCAAGATTTAACGGAAGGTCAGCCCCAGCATTTT.